This T cell receptor (beta chain) was sequenced in a study of T-cell memory formation after mild COVID-19. About the study: TCR clusters were mostly donor specific.

Each CDR3 protein is one row after TCRdb ran MiXCR on the 5' RACE reads. The repertoire holds some 280,000 distinct CDR3 sequences, with around 16% as singletons. This clonotype was found many times. Its specificity is unknown. The CDR3 consists of 15 residues. V dropped 1 base and J dropped 2 bases, with 9 bases sitting between them. The germline V gene has CDR1 SGHKS and CDR2 YYEKEE (reference sequence). General study results and limits: The study found balanced CD4/CD8 in clones contracting day 15 to 85 and a CD4+ lean in later expanders.

The receptor's source is a man younger than 35 who had mild COVID-19 (a few samples of this study predate the infection). Cell type and time point are not known. Material for sequencing was PBMCs or a T cell subset sorted from them (not recorded which). The genes are TRBV5-5 and TRBJ1-4; D remains ambiguous. CDR3 residues: CASSLSLGTNEKLFF. The CDR3 nucleotides are TGTGCCAGCAGCTTGTCCCTAGGCACTAATGAAAAACTGTTTTTT. The entire variable domain, with the rest obtained from reference TRBV5-5 and TRBJ1-4, is as follows: DAGVTQSPTHLIKTRGQQVTLRCSPISGHKSVSWYQQVLGQGPQFIFQYYEKEERGRGNFPDRFSARQFPNYSSELNVNALLLGDSALYLCASSLSLGTNEKLFFGSGTQLSVL.